The rows below give T cell receptor beta chains drawn from one sample of a study of T-cell memory formation after mild COVID-19. TCRdb processed the 5' RACE reads anew with MiXCR; each CDR3 protein has one entry. The data show about half a million distinct CDR3 sequences, with around a sixth seen just once and roughly an eighth held by the top ten. Sequenced material: PBMCs or a T cell subset sorted from them (not recorded which). The receptor source for this set is an adult woman who had mild COVID-19 (a few samples of this study predate the infection). Cell type and time point are not known. CDR3s include the opening cysteine and the closing phenylalanine or tryptophan. The D gene is left open where the match is weak. Clone size is stated in some rows and not others, as once, few, many or a class when expanded.

>.|.|TRBJ2-6|TRBV28
TGTGCCAGCAGTTTCCCTGGGCAGGGACGCTCTGGGGCCAACGTCCTGACTTTC
CASSFPGQGRSGANVLTF
>few|.|TRBJ2-7|TRBV5-1
TGCGCCAGCAGCTGGACGTGGGACTCCTACGAGCAGTACTTC
CASSWTWDSYEQYF
>.|.|TRBJ2-7|TRBV25-1
TGTGCCAGCAGGAGGGACCTCTACGAGCAGTACTTC
CASRRDLYEQYF
>.|.|TRBJ2-1|TRBV5-1
TGCGCCACCCGACTAAGCGGCGATAGCTCCTACAATGAGCAGTTCTTC
CATRLSGDSSYNEQFF
>.|.|TRBJ1-3|TRBV5-1
TGCGCCAGCGCATGGATGGGTAGGACCTCTGGAAACACCATATATTTT
CASAWMGRTSGNTIYF
>.|TRBD1|TRBJ2-3|TRBV5-5
TGTGCCAGCAGCTTGATGGGACAGGTGGCAGATACGCAGTATTTT
CASSLMGQVADTQYF
>.|.|TRBJ2-2|TRBV11-2
TGTGCCAGCAGCCTATCCCCCACTAGTTTCGGGGAGCTGTTTTTT
CASSLSPTSFGELFF
>.|.|TRBJ2-1|TRBV14
TGTGCCAGCAGCCACGTCGGGAGCTCCTACAATGAGCAGTTCTTC
CASSHVGSSYNEQFF
>few|TRBD1|TRBJ2-5|TRBV7-9
TGTGCCAGCAGCTCGGGACAGCTCTCGACGGAGACCCAGTACTTC
CASSSGQLSTETQYF
>.|.|TRBJ2-7|TRBV19
TGTGCCAGTACTGCTGGGACCGGGGGACAAGCGCAGTACTTC
CASTAGTGGQAQYF
>few|.|TRBJ1-4|TRBV12-3/TRBV12-4
TGTGCCAGCAGTTTTACGTTGGAGAGTGAAAAACTGTTTTTT
CASSFTLESEKLFF
>.|TRBD2|TRBJ2-1|TRBV4-2
TGTGCCAGCAGCCCGGGGGGGTTCTTC
CASSPGGFF
>many|.|TRBJ2-2|TRBV7-2
TGTGCCAGCAGCTTCGGGGTTAACACCGGGGAGCTGTTTTTT
CASSFGVNTGELFF
>.|.|TRBJ2-2|TRBV2
TGTGCCAGCAGTGAGTCAACGGTAACCGGGGAGCTGTTTTTT
CASSESTVTGELFF
>.|TRBD1|TRBJ2-1|TRBV24-1
TGTGCCACCCAGACAAACAACAGGGGGATCAATGAGCAGTTCTTC
CATQTNNRGINEQFF
>.|.|TRBJ2-4|TRBV11-2
TGTGCCAGTCAGCTTAACGGCAGGGGGGGTGATGCCAAAAACATTCAGTACTTC
CASQLNGRGGDAKNIQYF
>few|.|TRBJ1-1|TRBV25-1
TGTGCCAGCAGTGAATTACGGGGTCGCGAGGCTGAAGCTTTCTTT
CASSELRGREAEAFF
>.|.|TRBJ1-6|TRBV4-1
TGCGCCAGCAGCAAAGAGGCCAGAACCGATTCACCCCTCCACTTT
CASSKEARTDSPLHF
>few|TRBD1|TRBJ1-6|TRBV27
TGTGCCAGCAGCCATGGGACAGGGTGGGGTTCACCCCTCCACTTT
CASSHGTGWGSPLHF
>.|.|TRBJ1-3|TRBV9
TGTGCCAGCAGCGAAAACACCATATATTTT
CASSENTIYF
>few|.|TRBJ1-2|TRBV18
TGTGCCAGCTCACCAGTTGCAAGAGCTAACTATGGCTACACCTTC
CASSPVARANYGYTF
>many|.|TRBJ1-1|TRBV30
TGTGCCTGGAGTTGGGCGTACACTGAAGCTTTCTTT
CAWSWAYTEAFF
>.|.|TRBJ2-2|TRBV30
TGTGCCTGGAGTGTCGCACTACTCTCGAACACCGGGGAGCTGTTTTTT
CAWSVALLSNTGELFF
>few|TRBD2|TRBJ2-7|TRBV11-2
TGTGCCAGCAGCCCGCCGGGACTAGCGTTATACGAGCAGTACTTC
CASSPPGLALYEQYF
>.|.|TRBJ2-1|TRBV24-1
TGTGCCACCGGGGCTCCGGGGATCAATGAGCAGTTCTTC
CATGAPGINEQFF
>.|.|TRBJ1-1|TRBV27
TGTGCCAGCAGTTTATACTCGGCCAGGAACACTGAAGCTTTCTTT
CASSLYSARNTEAFF
>.|.|TRBJ2-3|TRBV7-8
TGTGCCAGCAGCCTCTGGGACCGCCGCCGCCGTCATACGCAGTATTTT
CASSLWDRRRRHTQYF
>.|TRBD1|TRBJ2-7|TRBV5-5
TGTGCCAGCAGCGGGGGACAGGGGGCTAGGAGCTCCTACGAGCAGTACTTC
CASSGGQGARSSYEQYF
>few|.|TRBJ1-2|TRBV15
TGTGCCACCAGCAGAGATAGGTCGGGACGGGATAGAGATGGCTACACCTTC
CATSRDRSGRDRDGYTF
>few|TRBD2|TRBJ2-1|TRBV7-2
TGTGCCAGCAGCTTAGCGCACGGGAGGGCCTACAATGAGCAGTTCTTC
CASSLAHGRAYNEQFF
>.|TRBD1|TRBJ1-2|TRBV19
TGTGCCAGTAGTCCTCAACAGGGGAGAGACTATGGCTACACCTTC
CASSPQQGRDYGYTF
>few|TRBD1|TRBJ2-4|TRBV7-9
TGTGCCAGCAGCTCAGACCCCGGACAGGCTAACATTCAGTACTTC
CASSSDPGQANIQYF
>.|.|TRBJ2-7|TRBV14
TGTGCCAGCAGCCATGGATGGGGATGGGACGAGCAGTACTTC
CASSHGWGWDEQYF
>few|TRBD1|TRBJ2-7|TRBV20-1
TGCAGTGCTAGCCCTGGGACAGGGTCCTACGAGCAGTACTTC
CSASPGTGSYEQYF
>.|.|TRBJ2-3|TRBV7-8
TGTGCCAGCAGCTCTCCTGGGGCGAGGACAGATACGCAGTATTTT
CASSSPGARTDTQYF
>few|.|TRBJ2-2|TRBV11-2
TGTGCCAGCAGCTTAGAAGCTAGTCCAGGAAACACCGGGGAGCTGTTTTTT
CASSLEASPGNTGELFF
>.|.|TRBJ1-1|TRBV6-1
TGTGCCAGCAGTGAAGGTGTCTGGACTTTCTTT
CASSEGVWTFF
>few|.|TRBJ2-3|TRBV6-1
TGTGCCAGCAGTGAAGCGGGGGCCGGCACAGATACGCAGTATTTT
CASSEAGAGTDTQYF
>.|TRBD2|TRBJ2-3|TRBV18
TGTGCCAGCTCACCTCCCAGCGGGAGTTTGACAGATACGCAGTATTTT
CASSPPSGSLTDTQYF
>.|TRBD1|TRBJ2-2|TRBV19
TGTGCCAGTAGTTCACTGGACAGGGTACAAACGAACACCGGGGAGCTGTTTTTT
CASSSLDRVQTNTGELFF
>few|.|TRBJ1-2|TRBV9
TGTGCCAGCAGCGTTGGAGTTGAAGGCTACACCTTC
CASSVGVEGYTF